This T cell receptor beta chain was retrieved from a study of blood T cell repertoires in COVID-19. Study details: COVID-19 samples collected from the United States, Italy and Spain covered acute and convalescent phases.

Profiling relied on immunoSEQ multiplex PCR, and the TCRdb table lists in-frame clones only, not all of them. In the table there are 55,000 to 90,000 clones, 85% to 90% of which are singletons. The CDR3 is 16 amino acids. With 8 bases clipped from V and 6 bases from J, the junction kept 15 bases outside the gene matches. Per the germline V gene, CDR1 is SNHLY and CDR2 is FYNNEI. V usage is TRBV2 and J usage is TRBJ2-3; 9 bases are a match to TRBD2. The sequencing sample was made of peripheral blood. This clonotype originated in a human donor in a cohort sampled during active COVID-19. CDR3 sequence reads: CASESFRASGEDTQYF. The CDR3 region has the DNA TGTGCCAGCGAATCTTTTCGGGCTAGCGGGGAGGATACGCAGTATTTT.